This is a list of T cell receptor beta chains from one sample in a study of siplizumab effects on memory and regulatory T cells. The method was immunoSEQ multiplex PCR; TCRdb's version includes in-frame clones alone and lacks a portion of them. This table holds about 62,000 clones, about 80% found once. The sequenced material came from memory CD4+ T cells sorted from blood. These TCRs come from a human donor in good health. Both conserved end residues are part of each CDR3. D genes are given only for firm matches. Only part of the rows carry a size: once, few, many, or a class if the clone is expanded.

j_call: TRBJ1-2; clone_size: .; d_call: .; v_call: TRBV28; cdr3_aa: CASSFGGVPGYTF; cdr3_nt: TGTGCCAGCAGTTTCGGGGGGGTGCCTGGCTACACCTTC
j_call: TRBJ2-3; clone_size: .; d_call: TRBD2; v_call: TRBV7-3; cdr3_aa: CASSLRLAPDTQYF; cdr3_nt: TGTGCCAGCAGCTTAAGACTAGCACCAGATACGCAGTATTTT
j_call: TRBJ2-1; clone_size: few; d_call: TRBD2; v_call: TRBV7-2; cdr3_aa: CASSRGGSYNEQFF; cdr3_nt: TGTGCCAGCAGCCGCGGGGGGTCCTACAATGAGCAGTTCTTC
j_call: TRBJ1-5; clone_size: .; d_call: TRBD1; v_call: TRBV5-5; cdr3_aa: CASSPDGQGGQPQHF; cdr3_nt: TGTGCCAGCAGCCCTGACGGACAGGGTGGTCAGCCCCAGCATTTT
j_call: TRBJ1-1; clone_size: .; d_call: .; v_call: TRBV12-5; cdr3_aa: CASGLKTENTEAFF; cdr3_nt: TGTGCTAGTGGTTTGAAAACAGAGAACACTGAAGCTTTCTTT
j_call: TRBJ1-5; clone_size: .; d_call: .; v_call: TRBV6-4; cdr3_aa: CASRSVGVGNSNQPQHF; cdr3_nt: TGTGCCAGCAGGTCGGTCGGGGTTGGAAATAGCAATCAGCCCCAGCATTTT
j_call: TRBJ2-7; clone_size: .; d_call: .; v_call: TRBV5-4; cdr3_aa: CASSQGVGPYEQYF; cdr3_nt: TGTGCCAGCAGTCAAGGGGTGGGTCCGTACGAGCAGTACTTC
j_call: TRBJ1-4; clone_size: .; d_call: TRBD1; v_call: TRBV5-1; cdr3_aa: CASSPDREGEKLFF; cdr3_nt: TGCGCCAGCAGCCCGGACAGGGAGGGTGAAAAACTGTTTTTT
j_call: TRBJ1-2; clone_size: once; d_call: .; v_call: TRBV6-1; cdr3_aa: CASSETDATNYGYTF; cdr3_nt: TGTGCCAGCAGTGAAACAGACGCCACTAACTATGGCTACACCTTC
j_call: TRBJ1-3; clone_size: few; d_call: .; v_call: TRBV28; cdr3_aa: CASSLSDSRIANTIYF; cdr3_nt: TGTGCCAGCAGTTTATCTGACAGTCGTATCGCGAACACCATATATTTT
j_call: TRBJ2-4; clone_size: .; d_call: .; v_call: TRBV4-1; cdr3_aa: CASSQIQGTGTKNIQYF; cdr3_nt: TGCGCCAGCAGCCAAATCCAGGGCACCGGGACCAAAAACATTCAGTACTTC
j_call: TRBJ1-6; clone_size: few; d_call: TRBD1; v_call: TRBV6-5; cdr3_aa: CASRRQGDISPLHF; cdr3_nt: TGTGCCAGCAGACGACAGGGGGACATTTCACCCCTCCACTTT
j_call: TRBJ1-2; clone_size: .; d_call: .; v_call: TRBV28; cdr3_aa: CASSPGTGVYGYTF; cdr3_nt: TGTGCCAGCAGTCCCGGGACCGGAGTCTATGGCTACACCTTC
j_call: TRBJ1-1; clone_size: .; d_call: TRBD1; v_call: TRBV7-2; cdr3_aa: CASSTRGQGRVGAFF; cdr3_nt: TGTGCCAGCAGCACACGGGGACAGGGGCGAGTAGGAGCTTTCTTT
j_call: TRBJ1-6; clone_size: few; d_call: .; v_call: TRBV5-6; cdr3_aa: CASSLAGPNSPLHF; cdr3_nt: TGTGCCAGCAGCTTGGCGGGGCCGAATTCACCCCTCCACTTT
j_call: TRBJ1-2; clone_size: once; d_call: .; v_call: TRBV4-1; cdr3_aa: CASSQDLLLDGGTYYGYTF; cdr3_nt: TGCGCCAGCAGCCAAGATCTGTTGCTAGACGGGGGAACCTACTATGGCTACACCTTC
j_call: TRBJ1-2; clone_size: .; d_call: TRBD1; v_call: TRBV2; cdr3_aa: CASNLDRANYGYTF; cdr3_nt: TGTGCCAGCAATCTGGACAGGGCTAACTATGGCTACACCTTC
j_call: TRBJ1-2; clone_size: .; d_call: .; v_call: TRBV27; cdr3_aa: CASSFMGRSFTNYGYTF; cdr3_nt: TGTGCCAGCAGTTTCATGGGACGGTCCTTTACTAACTATGGCTACACCTTC
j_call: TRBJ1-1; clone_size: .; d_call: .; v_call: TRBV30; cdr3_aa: CAWSRGQPSTEAFF; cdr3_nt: TGTGCCTGGAGTCGTGGTCAGCCGTCCACTGAAGCTTTCTTT
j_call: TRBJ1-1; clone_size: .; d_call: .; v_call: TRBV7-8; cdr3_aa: CASRLGVSTEAFF; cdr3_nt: TGTGCCAGCAGATTAGGGGTGTCCACTGAAGCTTTCTTT
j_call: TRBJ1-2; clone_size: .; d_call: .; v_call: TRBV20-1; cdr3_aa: CSARPNYGYTF; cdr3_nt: TGCAGTGCTAGGCCTAACTATGGCTACACCTTC
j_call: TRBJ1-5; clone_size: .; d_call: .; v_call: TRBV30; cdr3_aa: CAWSTSSNQPQHF; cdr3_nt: TGTGCCTGGAGCACAAGTAGCAATCAGCCCCAGCATTTT
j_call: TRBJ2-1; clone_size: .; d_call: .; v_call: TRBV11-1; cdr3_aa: CASTLGQTNEQFF; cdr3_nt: TGTGCCAGCACTCTAGGGCAGACTAATGAGCAGTTCTTC
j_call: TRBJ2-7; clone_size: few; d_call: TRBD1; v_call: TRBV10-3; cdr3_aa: CAIRRGGQGAYEQYF; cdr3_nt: TGTGCCATCCGCCGTGGGGGACAGGGGGCCTACGAGCAGTACTTC
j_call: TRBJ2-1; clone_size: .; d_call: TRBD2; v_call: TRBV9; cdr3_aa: CASSALSGGPQFF; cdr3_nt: TGTGCCAGCAGCGCCCTTAGCGGGGGCCCGCAGTTCTTC
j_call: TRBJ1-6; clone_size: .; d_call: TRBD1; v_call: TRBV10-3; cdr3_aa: CAISESSRGTVNSPLHF; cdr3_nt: TGTGCCATCAGTGAGTCCTCCCGGGGGACAGTGAATTCACCCCTCCACTTT
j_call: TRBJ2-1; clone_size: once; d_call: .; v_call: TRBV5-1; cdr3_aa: CASSSTTYSHEQFF; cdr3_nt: TGCGCCAGCAGCTCAACGACATACTCCCATGAGCAGTTCTTC
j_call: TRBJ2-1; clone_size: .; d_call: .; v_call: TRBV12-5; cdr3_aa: CASGLGGMEYNEQFF; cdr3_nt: TGTGCTAGTGGTTTGGGGGGGATGGAGTACAATGAGCAGTTCTTC
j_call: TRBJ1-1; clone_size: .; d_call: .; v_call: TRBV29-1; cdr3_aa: CSVGGGASRTEAFF; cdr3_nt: TGCAGCGTTGGTGGGGGAGCCTCGAGGACTGAAGCTTTCTTT
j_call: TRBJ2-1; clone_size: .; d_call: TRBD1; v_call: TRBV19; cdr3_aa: CASSITRGNEQFF; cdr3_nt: TGTGCCAGTAGTATTACCAGGGGGAATGAGCAGTTCTTC
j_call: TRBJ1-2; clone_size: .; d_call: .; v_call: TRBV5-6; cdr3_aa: CASSGGLGGYTF; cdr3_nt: TGTGCCAGCAGCGGAGGATTAGGGGGCTACACCTTC
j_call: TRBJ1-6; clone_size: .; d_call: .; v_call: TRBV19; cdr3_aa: CASRAQTNSPLHF; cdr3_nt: TGTGCCAGCAGAGCGCAGACTAATTCACCCCTCCACTTT
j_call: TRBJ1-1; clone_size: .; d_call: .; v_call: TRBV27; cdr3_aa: CASSLSGRTFF; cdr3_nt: TGTGCCAGCAGTTTATCGGGACGAACTTTCTTT
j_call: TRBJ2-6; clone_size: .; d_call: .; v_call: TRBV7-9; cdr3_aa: CASSPTGLSGANVLTF; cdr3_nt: TGTGCCAGCAGTCCGACAGGTCTCTCTGGGGCCAACGTCCTGACTTTC
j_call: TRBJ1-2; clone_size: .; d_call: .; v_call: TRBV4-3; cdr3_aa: CASSQEVPVRGNVYGYTF; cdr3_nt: TGCGCCAGCAGCCAAGAGGTTCCTGTAAGGGGGAACGTCTATGGCTACACCTTC
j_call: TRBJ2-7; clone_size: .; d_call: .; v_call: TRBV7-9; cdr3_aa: CASSLLGQVEYF; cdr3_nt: TGTGCCAGCAGCTTACTCGGGCAAGTGGAGTACTTC
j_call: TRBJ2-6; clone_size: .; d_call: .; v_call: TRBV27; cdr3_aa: CARREVAGANVLTF; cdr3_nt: TGTGCCAGAAGAGAAGTTGCTGGGGCCAACGTCCTGACTTTC
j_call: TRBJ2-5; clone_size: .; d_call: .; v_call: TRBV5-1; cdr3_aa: CASSLAGLTQETQYF; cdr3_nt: TGCGCCAGCAGCTTGGCGGGCCTTACACAAGAGACCCAGTACTTC
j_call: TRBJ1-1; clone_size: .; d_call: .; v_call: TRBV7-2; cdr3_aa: CASSSKGREGAEAFF; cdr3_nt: TGTGCCAGCAGCTCTAAGGGACGGGAAGGCGCTGAAGCTTTCTTT
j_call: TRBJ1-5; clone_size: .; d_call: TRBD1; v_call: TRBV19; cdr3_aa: CASSIDQTGPHQPQHF; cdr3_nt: TGTGCCAGTAGTATAGATCAGACAGGGCCCCATCAGCCCCAGCATTTT
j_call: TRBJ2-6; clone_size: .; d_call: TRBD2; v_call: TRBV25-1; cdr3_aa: CASRRGGSGANVLTF; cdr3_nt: TGTGCCAGCAGACGGGGGGGCTCTGGGGCCAACGTCCTGACTTTC
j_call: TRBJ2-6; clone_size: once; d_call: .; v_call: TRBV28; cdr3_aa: CASSLTRRGGAGGANVLTF; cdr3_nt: TGTGCCAGCAGTTTAACGCGGCGTGGGGGAGCGGGTGGGGCCAACGTCCTGACTTTC
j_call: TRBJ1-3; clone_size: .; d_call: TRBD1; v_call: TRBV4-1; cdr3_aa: CASRRDRGSAGNTIYF; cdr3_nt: TGCGCCAGCAGGAGGGACAGGGGGAGCGCTGGAAACACCATATATTTT
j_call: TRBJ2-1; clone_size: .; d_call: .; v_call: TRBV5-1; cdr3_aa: CASTPSQQWYNEQFF; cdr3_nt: TGCGCCAGCACCCCATCCCAGCAATGGTACAATGAGCAGTTCTTC
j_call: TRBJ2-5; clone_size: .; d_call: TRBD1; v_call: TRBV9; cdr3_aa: CASSVGQGYQETQYF; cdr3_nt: TGTGCCAGCAGCGTCGGACAGGGGTACCAAGAGACCCAGTACTTC
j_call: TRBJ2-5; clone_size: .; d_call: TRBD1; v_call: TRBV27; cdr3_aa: CASRDTGGLARETQYF; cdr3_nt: TGTGCCAGCAGGGATACAGGGGGATTGGCGCGAGAGACCCAGTACTTC
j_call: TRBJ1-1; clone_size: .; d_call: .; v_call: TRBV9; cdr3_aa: CASSAASLGTEAFF; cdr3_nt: TGTGCCAGCAGCGCCGCGAGTCTAGGCACTGAAGCTTTCTTT
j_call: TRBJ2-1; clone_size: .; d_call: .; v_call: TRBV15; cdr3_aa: CATSREPSSYNEQFF; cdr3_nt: TGTGCCACCAGCAGAGAGCCGAGCTCCTACAATGAGCAGTTCTTC
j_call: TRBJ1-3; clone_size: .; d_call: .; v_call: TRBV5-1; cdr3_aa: CASSLGGSGISDTIYF; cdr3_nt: TGCGCCAGCAGCTTGGGCGGGTCGGGGATCTCGGACACCATATATTTT
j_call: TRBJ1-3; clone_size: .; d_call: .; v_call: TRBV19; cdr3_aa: CASTHSGNTIYF; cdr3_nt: TGTGCCAGTACTCACTCTGGAAACACCATATATTTT
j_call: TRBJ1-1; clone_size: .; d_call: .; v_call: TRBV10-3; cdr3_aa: CAISEGRATEAFF; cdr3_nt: TGTGCCATCAGTGAGGGCAGGGCGACTGAAGCTTTCTTT